This T cell receptor (beta chain) was captured in a study of neurological immune-mediated disorders. The authors produced cDNA by 5'RACE using 10-nucleotide random UMIs. MiXCR, applied by TCRdb to the 5' RACE reads, yields one record per CDR3 protein. The sample lists 60,000 to 85,000 distinct CDR3 sequences; 4.5% to 6.5% were seen once. This CDR3 is built from 13 residues. V lost 4 bases and J 2 bases, leaving 9 bases between the germline ends. Germline CDR1 reads SGHDT; CDR2 reads YYEEEE. Study-level results: The multiple sclerosis repertoire cluster was associated with no clinical or MRI feature. On phylogenetic grouping, the repertoires of 18 of 34 multiple sclerosis patients fell within one related-CDR3 cluster, constituting a possible signature.

This clonotype occurred many times. Its antigen is unidentified. The TCR originated in a young woman with multiple sclerosis. Sample: PBMCs. This chain joins TRBV5-6 and TRBJ2-5, with D tentatively TRBD2 (6 bases). CDR3 protein: CASSERVQETQYF. As DNA, the CDR3 is TGTGCCAGCAGCGAGCGGGTTCAAGAGACCCAGTACTTC.